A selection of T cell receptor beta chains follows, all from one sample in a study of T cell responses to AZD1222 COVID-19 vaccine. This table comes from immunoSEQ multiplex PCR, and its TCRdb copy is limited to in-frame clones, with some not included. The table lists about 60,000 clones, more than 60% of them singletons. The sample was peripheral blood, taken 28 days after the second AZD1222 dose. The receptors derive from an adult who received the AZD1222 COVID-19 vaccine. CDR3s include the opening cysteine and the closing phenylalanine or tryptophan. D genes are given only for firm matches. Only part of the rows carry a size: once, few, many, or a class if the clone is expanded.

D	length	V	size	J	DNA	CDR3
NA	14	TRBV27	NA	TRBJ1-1	TGTGCCAGCAGTTCACCCTATCGGAACACTGAAGCTTTCTTT	CASSSPYRNTEAFF
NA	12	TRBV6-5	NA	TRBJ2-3	TGTGCCAGCAGGCGGGGTTTGGATACGCAGTATTTT	CASRRGLDTQYF
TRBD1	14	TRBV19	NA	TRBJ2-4	TGTGCCAGTAGTATTAGGACAGGCATGGACATTCAGTACTTC	CASSIRTGMDIQYF
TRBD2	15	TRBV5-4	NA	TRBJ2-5	TGTGCCAGCAGCTTAGCGGGGGGGTACCAAGAGACCCAGTACTTC	CASSLAGGYQETQYF
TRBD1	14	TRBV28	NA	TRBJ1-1	TGTGCCAGCACCTCGACAGGGTTCTTCACTGAAGCTTTCTTT	CASTSTGFFTEAFF
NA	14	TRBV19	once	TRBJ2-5	TGTGCCAGTCGAGTCGACGTGGGCCGGGAGACCCAGTACTTC	CASRVDVGRETQYF
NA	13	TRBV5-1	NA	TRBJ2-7	TGCGCCAGCCAGACAGTCGGAGGGTCGGAGCAGTACTTC	CASQTVGGSEQYF
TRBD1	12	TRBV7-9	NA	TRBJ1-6	TGTGCCACCGGACAGGCTGGATCACCCCTCCACTTT	CATGQAGSPLHF
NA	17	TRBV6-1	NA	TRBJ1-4	TGTGCCAGCAGTAAAGGACTAAGCCTGGCAACTAATGAAAAACTGTTTTTT	CASSKGLSLATNEKLFF
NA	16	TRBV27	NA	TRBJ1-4	TGTGCCAGTACGTCCAGGGGAAGTGCAACTAATGAAAAACTGTTTTTT	CASTSRGSATNEKLFF
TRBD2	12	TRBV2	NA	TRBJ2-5	TGTGCCAGCAGTACTAGCGAAGAGACCCAGTACTTC	CASSTSEETQYF
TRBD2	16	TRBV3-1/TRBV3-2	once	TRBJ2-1	TGTGCCAGCAGCCGAAGAAGACTAGCGGGGGAAAATGAGCAGTTCTTC	CASSRRRLAGENEQFF
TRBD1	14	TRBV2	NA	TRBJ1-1	TGTGCCAGCAGTGGACAGGGGGGGAACACTGAAGCTTTCTTT	CASSGQGGNTEAFF
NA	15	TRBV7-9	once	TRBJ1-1	TGTGCCAGCAGCTTCATTGGACTGAGAAGGACTGAAGCTTTCTTT	CASSFIGLRRTEAFF
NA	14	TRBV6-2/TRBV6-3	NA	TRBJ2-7	TGTGCCAGCAGTTACTCCTCAGGTTCCTACGAGCAGTACTTC	CASSYSSGSYEQYF
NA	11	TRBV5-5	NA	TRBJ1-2	TGTGCCAGCAGCCTGGACTTGGAGAAATGCTTC	CASSLDLEKCF
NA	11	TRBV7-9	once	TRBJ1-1	TGTGCCAGCAGCTTAGACACTGAAGCTTTCTTT	CASSLDTEAFF
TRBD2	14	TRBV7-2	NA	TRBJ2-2	TGTGCCAGCAGCTCCGGGACTAGCGGGGGTATGCTGTTTTTT	CASSSGTSGGMLFF
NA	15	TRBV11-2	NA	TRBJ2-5	TGTGCCAGCAGCTTAGATGGTCTGATCCAAGAGACCCAGTACTTC	CASSLDGLIQETQYF
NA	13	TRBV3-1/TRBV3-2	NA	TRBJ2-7	TGTGCCAGCAGCCAGAGGGAAGCCTACGAGCAGTACTTC	CASSQREAYEQYF
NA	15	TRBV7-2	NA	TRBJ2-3	TGTGCCAGCAGCTTGGACTATCAGGGCGCAGATACGCAGTATTTT	CASSLDYQGADTQYF
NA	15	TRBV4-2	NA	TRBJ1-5	TGTGCCAGCAGCCCCCGGGCAGGGGACTATCAGCCCCAGCATTTT	CASSPRAGDYQPQHF
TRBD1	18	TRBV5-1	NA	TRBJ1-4	TGCGCCAGCAGCTCCTTTCTCACAGGGGGTGCAACTAATGAAAAACTGTTTTTT	CASSSFLTGGATNEKLFF
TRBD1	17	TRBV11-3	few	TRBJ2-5	TGTGCCAGCAGCCTCCTGATGGGACAGGGGGATCAAGAGACCCAGTACTTC	CASSLLMGQGDQETQYF
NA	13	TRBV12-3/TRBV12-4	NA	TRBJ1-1	TGTGCCAGCAGTTTAGGGGGGGCCACTGAAGCTTTCTTT	CASSLGGATEAFF
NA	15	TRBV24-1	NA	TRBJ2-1	TGTGCCACCAGTGATTTGACTGGGGCCGGGTATGAGCAGTTCTTC	CATSDLTGAGYEQFF